This T cell receptor beta chain appears in the sequencing data of a study of siplizumab effects on memory and regulatory T cells. Turning to the study itself: Mixed lymphocyte reactions were matched in twos, containing siplizumab at roughly 1 ug/mL or lacking drug.

Coculture of mixed lymphocyte reaction cells was performed at 37°C for less than 7 days. Method: immunoSEQ multiplex PCR; TCRdb's copy keeps in-frame clones and lacks some. The sample gives 9,900 or so clones, 43% of which show up once; around 10% is in the top ten. Study-wide results and caveats: Major contributors to the alloresponse seemed to be naive T cells, which also appeared more diverse than memory cells.

This clone was seen a single time. Its antigen is currently unknown. The TCR originated in a human donor in good health; the cells came from an allogeneic mixed lymphocyte reaction. The sequenced sample consisted of CFSE-low (dividing) CD8+ T cells sorted from an allogeneic mixed lymphocyte reaction.

For the CDR3, the DNA is TGTGCCAGCAGTGAAATGGCAGGAGGACCCTACGAGCAGTACTTC. This gives the protein CASSEMAGGPYEQYF. The chain employs TRBV27 and TRBJ2-7, with TRBD2 as a possible D gene (5 bases). The CDR3 spans 15 residues. V lost 5 bases and J lost 2, with 16 bases in between. Per germline, CDR1 MNHEY and CDR2 SMNVEV (reference sequence).